This T cell receptor beta chain is from a study of CD8 T cells in ankylosing spondylitis. The authors made TCR beta libraries by quantitative 5'-RACE with molecular barcodes. TCRdb re-derived calls from the 5' RACE reads in MiXCR, one entry per CDR3 protein. This sample has about 350,000 distinct CDR3 sequences, with roughly 20% found just once. This clonotype was detected a few times. This CDR3 contains 13 residues. The germline gives CDR1 SQVTM, CDR2 ANQGSEA. V shed 6 bases and J 8 bases; nucleotides not matched to a gene: 12. Sequencing input: blood, either unsorted or a sorted T cell fraction (not recorded which). The rearrangement links TRBV29-1 to TRBJ1-2, with TRBD1 matching 7 bases. The source of this sequence is a male donor with ankylosing spondylitis or in good health (not recorded which). CDR3 sequence: CSVEGAATGGYTF. The DNA for the CDR3 is TGCAGCGTCGAGGGGGCAGCAACAGGCGGCTACACCTTC.